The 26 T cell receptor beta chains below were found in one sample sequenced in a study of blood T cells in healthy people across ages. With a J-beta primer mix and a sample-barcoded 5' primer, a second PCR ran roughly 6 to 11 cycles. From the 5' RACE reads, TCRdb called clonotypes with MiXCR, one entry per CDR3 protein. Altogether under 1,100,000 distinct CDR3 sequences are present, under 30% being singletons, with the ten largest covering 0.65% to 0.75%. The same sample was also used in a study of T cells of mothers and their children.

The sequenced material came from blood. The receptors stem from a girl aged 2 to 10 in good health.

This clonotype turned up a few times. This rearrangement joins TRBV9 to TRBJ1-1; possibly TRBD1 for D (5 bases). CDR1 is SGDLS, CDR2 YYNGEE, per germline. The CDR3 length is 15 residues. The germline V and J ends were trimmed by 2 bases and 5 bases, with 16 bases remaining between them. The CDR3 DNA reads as TGTGCCAGCAGCGTCGAGGGGATCAGTGCGACTGAAGCTTTCTTT. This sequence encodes CASSVEGISATEAFF.

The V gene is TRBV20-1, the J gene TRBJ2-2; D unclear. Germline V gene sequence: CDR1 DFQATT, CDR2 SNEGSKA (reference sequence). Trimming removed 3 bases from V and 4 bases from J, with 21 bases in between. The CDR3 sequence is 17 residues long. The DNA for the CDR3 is TGCAGTGCTAGCCGTCCCCTTCGGTGGCAGACCACCGGGGAGCTGTTTTTT. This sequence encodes CSASRPLRWQTTGELFF.

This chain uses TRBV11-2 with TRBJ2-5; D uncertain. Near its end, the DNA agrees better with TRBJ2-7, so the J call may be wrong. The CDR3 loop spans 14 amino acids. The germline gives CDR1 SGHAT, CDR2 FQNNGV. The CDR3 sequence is CASSSVWGTYEQYF. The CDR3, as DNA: TGTGCCAGCAGCTCAGTGTGGGGAACCTACGAGCAGTACTTC.

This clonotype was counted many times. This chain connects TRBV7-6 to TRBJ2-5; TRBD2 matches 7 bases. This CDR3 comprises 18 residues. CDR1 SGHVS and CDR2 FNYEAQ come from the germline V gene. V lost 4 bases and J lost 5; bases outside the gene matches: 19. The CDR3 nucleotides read TGTGCCAGCAGCTCCCGACTTGGGAGGGCCTTTTTGGGGGAGACCCAGTACTTC. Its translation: CASSSRLGRAFLGETQYF.

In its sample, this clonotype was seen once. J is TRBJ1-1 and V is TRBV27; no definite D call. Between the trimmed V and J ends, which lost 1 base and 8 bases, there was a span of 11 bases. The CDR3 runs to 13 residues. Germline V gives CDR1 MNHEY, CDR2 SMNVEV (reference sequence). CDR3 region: CASSLWVGREAFF. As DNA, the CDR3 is TGTGCCAGCAGTTTATGGGTCGGCAGGGAAGCTTTCTTT.

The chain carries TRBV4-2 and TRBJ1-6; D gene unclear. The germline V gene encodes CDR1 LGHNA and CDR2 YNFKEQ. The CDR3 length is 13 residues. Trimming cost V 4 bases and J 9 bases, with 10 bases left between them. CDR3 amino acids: CASSLPDGSPLHF. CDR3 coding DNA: TGTGCCAGCAGCCTTCCGGATGGTTCACCCCTCCACTTT.

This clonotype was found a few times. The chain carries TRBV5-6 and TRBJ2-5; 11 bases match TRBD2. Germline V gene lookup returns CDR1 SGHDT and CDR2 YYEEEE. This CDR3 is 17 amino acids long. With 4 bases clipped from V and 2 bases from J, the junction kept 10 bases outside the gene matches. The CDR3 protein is CASSHLTGLAAQETQYF. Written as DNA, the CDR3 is TGTGCCAGCAGCCATTTAACGGGACTAGCGGCACAAGAGACCCAGTACTTC.

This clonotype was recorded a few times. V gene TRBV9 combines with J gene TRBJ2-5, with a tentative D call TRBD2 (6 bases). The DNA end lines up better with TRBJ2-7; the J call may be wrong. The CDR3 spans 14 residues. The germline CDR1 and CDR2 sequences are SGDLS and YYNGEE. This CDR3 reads CASSPGGVRDEQYF. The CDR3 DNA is TGTGCCAGCAGCCCCGGAGGGGTTAGGGACGAGCAGTACTTC.

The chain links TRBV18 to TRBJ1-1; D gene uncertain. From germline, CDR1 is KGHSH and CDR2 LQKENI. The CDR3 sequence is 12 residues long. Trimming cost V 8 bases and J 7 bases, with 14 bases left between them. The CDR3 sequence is CASHSGSGEAFF. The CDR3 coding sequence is TGTGCCAGCCACTCGGGATCGGGTGAAGCTTTCTTT.

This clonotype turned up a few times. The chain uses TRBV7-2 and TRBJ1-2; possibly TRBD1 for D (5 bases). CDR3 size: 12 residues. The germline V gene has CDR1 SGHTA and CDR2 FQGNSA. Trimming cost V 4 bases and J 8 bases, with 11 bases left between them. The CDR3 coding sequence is TGTGCCAGCAGCTCATCGGGGGTAGGCTACACCTTC. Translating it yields CASSSSGVGYTF.

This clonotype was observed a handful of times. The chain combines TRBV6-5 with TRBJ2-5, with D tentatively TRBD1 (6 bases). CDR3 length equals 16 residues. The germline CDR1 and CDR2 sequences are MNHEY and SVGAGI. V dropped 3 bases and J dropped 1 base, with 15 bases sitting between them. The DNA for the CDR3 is TGTGCCAGCAGTTATGCATGGGACATAGTCCAAGAGACCCAGTACTTC. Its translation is CASSYAWDIVQETQYF.

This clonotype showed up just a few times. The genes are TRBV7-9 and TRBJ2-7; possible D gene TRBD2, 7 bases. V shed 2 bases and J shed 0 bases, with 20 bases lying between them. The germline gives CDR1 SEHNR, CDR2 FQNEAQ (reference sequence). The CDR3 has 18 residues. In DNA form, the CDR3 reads TGTGCCAGCAGCTTAACAGAAGGGGGAGGGCGAAGCTCCTACGAGCAGTACTTC. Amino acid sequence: CASSLTEGGGRSSYEQYF.

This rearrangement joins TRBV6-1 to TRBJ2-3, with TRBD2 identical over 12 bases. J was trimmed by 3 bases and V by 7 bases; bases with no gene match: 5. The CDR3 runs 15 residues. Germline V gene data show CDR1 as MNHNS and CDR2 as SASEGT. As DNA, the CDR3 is TGTGCCAGCACCAAGACTAGCGGGAGTACAGATACGCAGTATTTT. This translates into CASTKTSGSTDTQYF.

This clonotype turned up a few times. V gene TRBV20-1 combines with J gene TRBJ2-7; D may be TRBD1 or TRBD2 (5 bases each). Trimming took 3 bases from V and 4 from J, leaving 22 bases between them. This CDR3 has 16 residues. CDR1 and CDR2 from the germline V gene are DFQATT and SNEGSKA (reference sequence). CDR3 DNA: TGCAGTGCTAGTAATCCGAGGGACGGACACCTATACGAGCAGTACTTC. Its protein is CSASNPRDGHLYEQYF.

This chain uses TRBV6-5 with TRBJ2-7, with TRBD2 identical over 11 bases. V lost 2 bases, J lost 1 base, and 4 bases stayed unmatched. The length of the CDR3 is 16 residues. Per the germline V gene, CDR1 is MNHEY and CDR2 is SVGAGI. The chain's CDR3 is CASSYETSGTSYEQYF. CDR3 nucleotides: TGTGCCAGCAGTTACGAGACTAGCGGGACATCCTACGAGCAGTACTTC.

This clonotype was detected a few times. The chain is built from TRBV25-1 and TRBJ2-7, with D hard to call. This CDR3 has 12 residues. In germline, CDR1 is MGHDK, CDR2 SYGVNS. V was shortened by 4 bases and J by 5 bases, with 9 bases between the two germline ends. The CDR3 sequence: CASSANLNEQYF. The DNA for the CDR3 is TGTGCCAGCAGTGCTAACCTTAACGAGCAGTACTTC.

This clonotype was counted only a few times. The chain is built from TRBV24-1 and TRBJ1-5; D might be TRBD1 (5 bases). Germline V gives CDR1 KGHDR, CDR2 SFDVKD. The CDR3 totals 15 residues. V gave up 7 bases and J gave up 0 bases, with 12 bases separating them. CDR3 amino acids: CATSEGLNSNQPQHF. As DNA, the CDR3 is TGTGCCACCAGCGAGGGACTGAATAGCAATCAGCCCCAGCATTTT.

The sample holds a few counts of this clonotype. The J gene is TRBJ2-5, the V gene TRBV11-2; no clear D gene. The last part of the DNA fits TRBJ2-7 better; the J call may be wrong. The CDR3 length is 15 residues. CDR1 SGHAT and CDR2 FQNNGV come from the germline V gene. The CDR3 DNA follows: TGTGCCAGCAGCGCCGCCGCCCCACCAATCTACGAGCAGTACTTC. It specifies CASSAAAPPIYEQYF.

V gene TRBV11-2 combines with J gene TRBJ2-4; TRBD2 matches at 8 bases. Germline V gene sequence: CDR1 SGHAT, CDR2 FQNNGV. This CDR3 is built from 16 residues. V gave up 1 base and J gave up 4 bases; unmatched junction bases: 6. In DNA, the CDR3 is TGTGCCAGCAGCTTAGGTCGGGAGGGGAGAAAAAACATTCAGTACTTC. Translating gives CASSLGREGRKNIQYF.

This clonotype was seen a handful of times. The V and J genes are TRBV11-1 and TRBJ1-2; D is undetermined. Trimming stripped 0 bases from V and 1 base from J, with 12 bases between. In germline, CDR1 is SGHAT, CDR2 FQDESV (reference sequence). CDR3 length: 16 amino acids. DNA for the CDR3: TGTGCCAGCAGCTTAGCGCCCGGGAGGAGTAACTATGGCTACACCTTC. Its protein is CASSLAPGRSNYGYTF.

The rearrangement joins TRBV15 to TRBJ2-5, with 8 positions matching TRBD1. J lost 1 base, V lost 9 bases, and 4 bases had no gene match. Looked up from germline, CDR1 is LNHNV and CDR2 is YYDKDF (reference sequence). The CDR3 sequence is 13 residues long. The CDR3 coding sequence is TGTGCCACTCAGGACAGGGTCCAAGAGACCCAGTACTTC. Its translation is CATQDRVQETQYF.

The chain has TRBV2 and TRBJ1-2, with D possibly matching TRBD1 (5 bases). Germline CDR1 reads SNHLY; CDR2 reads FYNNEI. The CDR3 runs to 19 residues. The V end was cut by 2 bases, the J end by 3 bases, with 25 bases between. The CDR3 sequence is CASSEYPGWAGSLDYGYTF. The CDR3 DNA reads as TGTGCCAGCAGTGAATATCCGGGTTGGGCAGGGAGTCTAGACTATGGCTACACCTTC.

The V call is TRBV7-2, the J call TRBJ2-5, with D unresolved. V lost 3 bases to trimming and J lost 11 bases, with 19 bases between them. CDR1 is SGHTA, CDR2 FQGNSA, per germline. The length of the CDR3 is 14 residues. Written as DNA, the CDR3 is TGTGCCAGCAGCTTCGACCCCACTGTACTGGAGCAGTACTTC. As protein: CASSFDPTVLEQYF.

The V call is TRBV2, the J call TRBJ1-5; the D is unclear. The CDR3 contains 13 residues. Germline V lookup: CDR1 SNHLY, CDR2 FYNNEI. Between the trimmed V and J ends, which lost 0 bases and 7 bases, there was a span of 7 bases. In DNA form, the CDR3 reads TGTGCCAGCAGTGAAGCCCGTGGGCAGCCCCAGCATTTT. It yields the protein CASSEARGQPQHF.

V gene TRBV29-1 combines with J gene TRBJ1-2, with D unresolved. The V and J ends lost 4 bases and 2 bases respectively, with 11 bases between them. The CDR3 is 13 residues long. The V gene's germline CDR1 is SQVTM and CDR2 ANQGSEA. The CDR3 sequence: CSVGPRLNYGYTF. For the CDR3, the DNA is TGCAGCGTTGGTCCCCGGCTAAACTATGGCTACACCTTC.

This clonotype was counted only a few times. In DNA form, the CDR3 reads TGCAGCGTTGAAAAGAGGGCCTACGAGCAGTACTTC. Translated: CSVEKRAYEQYF. V gene TRBV29-1 combines with J gene TRBJ2-5, with D possibly matching TRBD2 (5 bases). The end of the DNA fits TRBJ2-7 better, so the J call may be wrong. CDR1 and CDR2 from the germline V gene are SQVTM and ANQGSEA. The CDR3 is made up of 12 amino acids.